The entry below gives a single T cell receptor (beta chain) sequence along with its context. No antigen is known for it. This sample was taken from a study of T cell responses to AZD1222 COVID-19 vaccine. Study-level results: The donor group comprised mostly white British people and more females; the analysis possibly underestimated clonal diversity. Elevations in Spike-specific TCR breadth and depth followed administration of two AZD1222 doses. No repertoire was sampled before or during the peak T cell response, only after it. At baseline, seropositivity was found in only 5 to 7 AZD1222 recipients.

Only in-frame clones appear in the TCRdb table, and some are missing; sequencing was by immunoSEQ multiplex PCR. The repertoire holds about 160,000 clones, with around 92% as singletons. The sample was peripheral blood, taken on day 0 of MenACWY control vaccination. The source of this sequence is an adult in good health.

The CDR3 region has the DNA TGTGCCAGCAACCCTAGGGGGTTGGGCAATCAGCCCCAGCATTTT. Protein: CASNPRGLGNQPQHF. The chain uses TRBV6-2 or TRBV6-3 and TRBJ1-5; D is possibly TRBD1 (6 bases). CDR1 and CDR2 (germline): MNHEY, SVGEGT. V lost 7 bases, J lost 2 bases, and 15 bases lay in between. This CDR3 has 15 amino acids.